A selection of T cell receptor beta chains follows, all from one sample in a study of OX40 agonist ivuxolimab in advanced cancers. Profiling relied on immunoSEQ multiplex PCR, and the TCRdb table lists in-frame clones only, not all of them. In the table there are roughly 70,000 clones, around 85% of which are singletons. This sample comprised CD4+ or CD8+ T cells sorted from blood, obtained in a trial of the OX40 agonist ivuxolimab. The receptors were gathered from an adult with an advanced solid tumor such as melanoma, head and neck, liver or kidney cancer. The CDR3 runs from the conserved cysteine through the conserved F or W. Each record gives: V gene, clone size, J gene, D gene, CDR3 DNA, CDR3 protein. The D gene is left open where the match is weak. Expanded clones get a size class; other rows say once, few or many, or leave the size out.

>TRBV5-4|-|TRBJ2-1|-
TGTGCCAGCAGCCCCGCCGGCTCCTACAATGAGCAGTTCTTC
CASSPAGSYNEQFF
>TRBV15|-|TRBJ1-5|-
TGTGCCACCAGCTTCGATGGGTTCAGCAATCAGCCCCAGCATTTT
CATSFDGFSNQPQHF
>TRBV7-3|-|TRBJ2-3|TRBD2
TGTGCCAGCAGCACCCGACTAGCGGGGGCAGATACGCAGTATTTT
CASSTRLAGADTQYF
>TRBV27|-|TRBJ1-4|-
TGTGCCAGCAAGGGAACAACTAATGAAAAACTGTTTTTT
CASKGTTNEKLFF
>TRBV11-2|-|TRBJ2-3|TRBD2
TGTGCCAGCAGCTTAGTATTTGGCGGGAGGTCTTCAGATACGCAGTATTTT
CASSLVFGGRSSDTQYF
>TRBV30|-|TRBJ2-7|-
TGTGCCTGGAGTGTGGGGGATGAGGTGCAGTACTTC
CAWSVGDEVQYF
>TRBV7-2|-|TRBJ2-3|TRBD1
TGTGCCAGCAGCTTAGATTCGGGACAGCACACAGATACGCAGTATTTT
CASSLDSGQHTDTQYF
>TRBV29-1|-|TRBJ1-1|-
TGCAGCGGAGGGTTAGATTGGAACACTGAAGCTTTCTTT
CSGGLDWNTEAFF
>TRBV5-1|few|TRBJ1-4|-
TGCGCCAGCAGCCCCACCCCCGGGGGCCAGCAACGTGAAAAACTGTTTTTT
CASSPTPGGQQREKLFF
>TRBV6-6|-|TRBJ2-5|TRBD1
TGTGCCAGCAGTTACTCGAGACAGGGCCCAGAGACCCAGTACTTC
CASSYSRQGPETQYF
>TRBV30|few|TRBJ2-3|-
TGTGCCTGGAGTCGCCCAGGATTCGTATTCACAGATACGCAGTATTTT
CAWSRPGFVFTDTQYF
>TRBV12-5|-|TRBJ1-2|TRBD1
TGTGCTAGTGGTTTCCCTTACAGGGGGGGTGGCTACACCTTC
CASGFPYRGGGYTF
>TRBV9|-|TRBJ2-1|TRBD2
TGTGCCAGCACCCCACCTCTAGCGGGGGACTCCTACAATGAGCAGTTCTTC
CASTPPLAGDSYNEQFF
>TRBV7-2|-|TRBJ2-3|-
TGTGCCAGCAGCCGGAGCCCAGGTACGCAGTATTTT
CASSRSPGTQYF
>TRBV28|-|TRBJ2-7|-
TGTGCCAGCAGTTTCGGGGGTTCCAACTACTTCGAGCAGTACTTC
CASSFGGSNYFEQYF
>TRBV29-1|-|TRBJ2-1|-
TGCAGCGTTTCGGGGGACCACAATGAGCAGTTCTTC
CSVSGDHNEQFF
>TRBV10-1|-|TRBJ2-1|-
TGCGCCAGCAGTGAGTCGTACAGTTACAATGAGCAGTTCTTC
CASSESYSYNEQFF
>TRBV19|-|TRBJ2-2|-
TGTGCCAGTAGTACCGGGACCAACACCGGGGAGCTGTTTTTT
CASSTGTNTGELFF
>TRBV7-3|-|TRBJ2-6|TRBD2
TGTGCCAGCAGCTTTAGCGGGGGCTCTGGGGCCAACGTCCTGACTTTC
CASSFSGGSGANVLTF
>TRBV13|-|TRBJ2-3|-
TGTGCCAGCAGCTCCCAAAGGGGGACGCAGTATTTT
CASSSQRGTQYF
>TRBV27|-|TRBJ2-5|TRBD2
TGTGCCAGCATGGGACGGGGGGAGGTAGAGACCCAGTACTTC
CASMGRGEVETQYF
>TRBV19|-|TRBJ2-7|TRBD2
TGTGCCAGTAGCGGATCGACTAGCGGGAGCTACGAGCAGTACTTC
CASSGSTSGSYEQYF
>TRBV6-5|once|TRBJ1-5|-
TGTGCCAGCACGGACGGCTATAGCAATCAGCCCCAGCATTTT
CASTDGYSNQPQHF
>TRBV7-2|-|TRBJ1-6|-
TGTGCCAGCAGTTCCGGGATCGTGGGTGGGGATAATTCACCCCTCCACTTT
CASSSGIVGGDNSPLHF
>TRBV7-2|-|TRBJ1-2|-
TGTGCCAGCAGCTTCGGCCGGACCTATGGCTACACCTTC
CASSFGRTYGYTF
>TRBV11-2|-|TRBJ2-6|-
TGTGCCAGCAGCTTACCGGCCTCTGGGGCCAACGTCCTGACTTTC
CASSLPASGANVLTF
>TRBV6-5|-|TRBJ1-1|TRBD1
TGTGCCAGCAGTAACCGACAGGGCGGAGCTGAAGCTTTCTTT
CASSNRQGGAEAFF
>TRBV14|-|TRBJ2-3|-
TGTGCCAGCAGCCCCGCGGGGGCAACAGATACGCAGTATTTT
CASSPAGATDTQYF
>TRBV27|-|TRBJ2-7|TRBD2
TGTGCCAGCAAGGGGACTAGCGGGGGGGCCTCGAGCTCCTACGAGCAGTACTTC
CASKGTSGGASSSYEQYF
>TRBV27|-|TRBJ2-1|-
TGTGCCAGCAAGTCACAAAACTACAATGAGCAGTTCTTC
CASKSQNYNEQFF
>TRBV19|-|TRBJ1-4|TRBD1
TGTGCCAGTAAGAGGGGACAGCCGACTAATGAAAAACTGTTTTTT
CASKRGQPTNEKLFF
>TRBV28|once|TRBJ1-4|-
TGTGCCAGCAGCCCGTCGCTTGTTGGAGCGGGGGTCCTTAATGAAAAACTGTTTTTT
CASSPSLVGAGVLNEKLFF
>TRBV28|-|TRBJ2-3|TRBD1
TGTGCCAGCAGCCCGCTGCCCGGGACAGGGAGGCCAGATACGCAGTATTTT
CASSPLPGTGRPDTQYF
>TRBV7-8|once|TRBJ2-1|TRBD2
TGTGCCAGCAGCCCTCTAGCGGGGGGGTATGAGCAGTTCTTC
CASSPLAGGYEQFF
>TRBV28|-|TRBJ1-3|TRBD1
TGTGCCAGCAGTCCAGGGACAGGGAAATTTACCGAAAACACCATATATTTT
CASSPGTGKFTENTIYF
>TRBV19|-|TRBJ1-3|-
TGTGCCAGTAGTCCAGGGAGAGACTCTGGAAACACCATATATTTT
CASSPGRDSGNTIYF
>TRBV11-2|-|TRBJ2-5|TRBD2
TGTGCCAGCAGCTCTAGCGGGGGCCACCAAGAGACCCAGTACTTC
CASSSSGGHQETQYF
>TRBV28|-|TRBJ1-5|TRBD1
TGTGCCAGCAGCCGGACAGGGGGTAATAGCAATCAGCCCCAGCATTTT
CASSRTGGNSNQPQHF
>TRBV7-3|-|TRBJ2-2|-
TGTGCCAGCACCCCAGGGGACCCGAACACCGGGGAGCTGTTTTTT
CASTPGDPNTGELFF
>TRBV14|-|TRBJ1-2|-
TGTGCCAGCAGCCAAGTGGGGGCGTCTAACTATGGCTACACCTTC
CASSQVGASNYGYTF